This T cell receptor beta chain is drawn from a study of glioma-infiltrating T cells after dendritic cell vaccination. Across the whole study: Dendritic cell vaccination trial patients had either newly diagnosed or recurrent glioblastoma. Between about 2002 and 2013, patients got autologous tumor lysate-pulsed dendritic cell vaccines. Whole-study findings and limits: Survival was not directly related to TCR clonality in these patients.

Sequenced by immunoSEQ multiplex PCR; TCRdb stores in-frame clones only, minus some. The sample includes about 64,000 clones, roughly four fifths of them seen just once. PBMC were collected before vaccination, two weeks after the third vaccination, and at progression. Remarks on this clone: What it recognizes is unknown.

CDR3 size: 16 residues. CDR1 is MGHRA, CDR2 YSYEKL, per germline. With 0 bases removed from V and 1 base from J, the gap between germline ends came to 9 bases. The sample in question was blood, obtained before dendritic cell vaccination. The chain combines TRBV4-1 with TRBJ2-2; D perhaps matches TRBD1 (5 bases). This TCR was sampled from a human donor with glioblastoma. The CDR3 nucleotides are TGCGCCAGCAGCCAAGATCAGGGTTGGAACACCGGGGAGCTGTTTTTT. Its translation is CASSQDQGWNTGELFF.